This T cell receptor (beta chain) was observed in a study of blood T cells in healthy people across ages. Then a second PCR, running roughly 6 to 12 cycles, was carried out with a sample-barcoded 5' primer and a J-beta primer mix. TCRdb independently ran MiXCR on the 5' RACE reads; one entry per CDR3 protein. The sample includes some 760,000 distinct CDR3 sequences, 20% to 25% of them seen just once. Study-wide results and caveats: Estimated diversity, derived from one million T cells, was regarded as an underestimate.

The germline V gene encodes CDR1 SGDLS and CDR2 YYNGEE. The CDR3 spans 15 residues. V was pared by 3 bases and J by 1 base, with 13 bases between. This clonotype was counted between two and nine times. The antigen remains unidentified. The sample also formed part of further work on T cells of mothers and their children. This second report adds: Healthy Caucasian mothers, a few in number, and their six children were the donors.

Material for sequencing was blood. The chain couples TRBV9 to TRBJ2-5, with no clear D. This sequence originates from a boy between 10 and 17 years old in good health. Here the CDR3 DNA reads TGTGCCAGCAGCGGTGGAAAGTCCCTCCAAGAGACCCAGTACTTC. Protein product: CASSGGKSLQETQYF.